This TCR beta chain appears in the sequencing data of a study of CD8+ T cells in alopecia areata. In each case, RNA was isolated and then reverse transcribed into cDNA as the sequencing template. This table comes from immunoSEQ multiplex PCR, and its TCRdb copy is limited to in-frame clones, with some not included. The profile covers about 260,000 clones, with around 64% appearing a single time and about 0.93% taken by the ten largest. Specified treatment: oral pan-JAK inhibitor, 5-10 mg twice daily. About this clone itself: Its antigen is unknown.

Study outcomes and limitations: Scalp sequencing captures resident alphabeta T cells of normal skin too.

The clonotype originates from a human donor with alopecia areata. Sequences were derived from CD4+ T cells sorted from blood, sampled around week 52, from a patient treated with tofacitinib.

CDR3 DNA sequence: TGCAGCGTTGAGATGCGACAGGGCACCTACGAGCAGTACTTC. Its translation: CSVEMRQGTYEQYF. V usage is TRBV29-1 and J usage is TRBJ2-7; 7 bases map to TRBD1. The ends lost 3 bases at V and 2 bases at J; junction bases unmatched: 7. Germline CDR1 reads SQVTM; CDR2 reads ANQGSEA. The CDR3 spans 14 residues.